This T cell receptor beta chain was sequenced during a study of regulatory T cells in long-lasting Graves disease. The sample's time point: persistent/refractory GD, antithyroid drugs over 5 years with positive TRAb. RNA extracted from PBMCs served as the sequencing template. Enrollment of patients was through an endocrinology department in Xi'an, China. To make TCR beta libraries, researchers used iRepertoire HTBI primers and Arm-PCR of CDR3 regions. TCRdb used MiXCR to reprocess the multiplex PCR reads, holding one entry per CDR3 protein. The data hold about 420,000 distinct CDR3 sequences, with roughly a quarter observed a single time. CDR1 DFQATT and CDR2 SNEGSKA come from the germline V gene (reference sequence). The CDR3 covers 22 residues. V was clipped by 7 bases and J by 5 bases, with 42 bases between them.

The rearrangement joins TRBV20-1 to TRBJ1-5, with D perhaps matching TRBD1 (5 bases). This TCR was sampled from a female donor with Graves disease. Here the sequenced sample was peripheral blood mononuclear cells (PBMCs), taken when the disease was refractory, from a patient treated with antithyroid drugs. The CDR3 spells CSVAGARTDQDLRSLRDQPQHF. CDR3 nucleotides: TGCAGTGTGGCTGGGGCCCGAACGGACCAGGATCTTCGATCTCTTCGGGATCAGCCCCAGCATTTT.